The 21 T cell receptor beta chains given below trace back to one sample, sequenced in a study of blood T cell repertoires in COVID-19. Only in-frame clones appear in the TCRdb table, and some are missing; sequencing was by immunoSEQ multiplex PCR. This table has 200,000 to 250,000 clones, 86% appearing once. Sequenced input: peripheral blood. These receptor sequences come from a woman in her thirties who had recovered from COVID-19.

The rearrangement uses TRBV5-6 and TRBJ2-7, with D tentatively TRBD2 (7 bases). CDR3 length equals 14 residues. Germline lookup yields CDR1 SGHDT and CDR2 YYEEEE. Trimming took off 7 bases at V and 0 bases at J, with 14 bases between the two ends. The CDR3 reads CASGRGVSSYEQYF. CDR3 DNA sequence: TGTGCCAGCGGGAGGGGGGTCAGCTCCTACGAGCAGTACTTC.

The V call is TRBV18, the J call TRBJ2-1; 13 bases align to TRBD2. Germline assignment: CDR1 KGHSH and CDR2 LQKENI. The CDR3 consists of 15 residues. Losses at the gene ends were 8 bases for V and 10 bases for J; bases not matched to a gene: 11. The CDR3 DNA reads TGTGCCAGCGCATCGGGACTAGCGGGGTTGGAGGAGCAGTTCTTC. Residues: CASASGLAGLEEQFF.

The chain employs TRBV9 and TRBJ1-1; 9 bases are shared with TRBD1. Losses at the gene ends were 4 bases for V and 3 bases for J; bases not matched to a gene: 4. The CDR3 length is 14 residues. Germline-derived CDR1 and CDR2 are SGDLS and YYNGEE. CDR3 sequence reads: CASSRTGVDTEAFF. CDR3 sequence (DNA): TGTGCCAGCAGCAGGACAGGGGTGGACACTGAAGCTTTCTTT.

The chain recombines TRBV2 with TRBJ2-3; TRBD2 aligns across 10 bases. Looked up from germline, CDR1 is SNHLY and CDR2 is FYNNEI. This CDR3 has 15 amino acids. V was pared by 9 bases and J by 0 bases, with 6 bases of the junction left unmatched. CDR3 DNA sequence: TGTGCCAGTCCTACTAGCGGGGTTAGCACAGATACGCAGTATTTT. This encodes CASPTSGVSTDTQYF.

V and J are TRBV19 and TRBJ2-1, with a tentative D call TRBD1 (6 bases). From germline, CDR1 is LNHDA and CDR2 SQIVND (reference sequence). The CDR3 spans 14 residues. The ends were cut back, 7 bases at V and 5 bases at J, with 15 bases in the middle. For the CDR3, the DNA is TGTGCCAGTAAGAACAGGGAGTCGGACAATGAGCAGTTCTTC. Its translation: CASKNRESDNEQFF.

The J gene is TRBJ1-1, the V gene TRBV7-9, with D possibly being TRBD1 (5 bases). Between the trimmed V and J ends, which lost 5 bases and 3 bases, there was a span of 13 bases. The CDR3 runs to 14 residues. Germline CDR1 is SEHNR and CDR2 is FQNEAQ (reference sequence). CDR3 in amino acids: CASSPRTGDTEAFF. In DNA, the CDR3 is TGTGCCAGCAGCCCGCGTACGGGGGACACTGAAGCTTTCTTT. Full variable domain (rest looked up from reference TRBV7-9 and TRBJ1-1): DTGVSQNPRHKITKRGQNVTFRCDPISEHNRLYWYRQTLGQGPEFLTYFQNEAQLEKSRLLSDRFSAERPKGSFSTLEIQRTEQGDSAMYLCASSPRTGDTEAFFGQGTRLTVV.

This chain links TRBV27 with TRBJ1-5, with D perhaps TRBD1 (5 bases). The CDR3 runs to 13 residues. The germline V gene has CDR1 MNHEY and CDR2 SMNVEV (reference sequence). Trimming stripped 7 bases from V and 7 bases from J, with 14 bases between. The CDR3 region is CASTFSWGQPQHF. Here the CDR3 DNA reads TGTGCCAGCACCTTCAGCTGGGGCCAGCCCCAGCATTTT.

The genes are TRBV3-1 (or the pseudogene TRBV3-2) and TRBJ1-2; D remains ambiguous. This CDR3 is built from 12 residues. V dropped 0 bases and J dropped 4 bases, with 3 bases sitting between them. Per germline, CDR1 LGHDT and CDR2 YNNKEL (reference sequence). The CDR3 protein is CASSQDLYGYTF. In DNA form, the CDR3 reads TGTGCCAGCAGCCAAGACCTCTATGGCTACACCTTC.

V is TRBV7-9 and J is TRBJ1-3; D not resolved. From germline, CDR1 is SEHNR and CDR2 FQNEAQ (reference sequence). V lost 3 bases to trimming and J lost 4 bases, with 16 bases between them. There are 16 residues in the CDR3. CDR3 in DNA: TGTGCCAGCAGCTTGGACCCTCTGTCGGGAGGAAACACCATATATTTT. It translates to CASSLDPLSGGNTIYF.

This clone was picked up one time. This rearrangement joins TRBV11-2 to TRBJ2-7; 12 bases fit TRBD1. The CDR3 contains 16 residues. Looked up from germline, CDR1 is SGHAT and CDR2 is FQNNGV. V shed 1 base and J 5 bases; nucleotides not matched to a gene: 6. CDR3 protein: CASSLVVGQGANEQYF. CDR3 bases: TGTGCCAGCAGCTTAGTGGTGGGACAGGGGGCGAACGAGCAGTACTTC.

The CDR3 reads CASSRDRTGVSNSPLHF. CDR3 DNA sequence: TGTGCCAGCAGCCGGGACCGGACAGGGGTTTCCAATTCACCCCTCCACTTT. V is TRBV4-2 and J is TRBJ1-6, with 9 bases identical to TRBD1. Germline CDR1 is LGHNA and CDR2 is YNFKEQ. The junction had 11 bases not matched to a gene; V was cut back by 4 bases and J by 7 bases. The CDR3 spans 17 residues.

The J gene is TRBJ1-2, the V gene TRBV4-1; D remains unclear. This CDR3 is 14 amino acids long. Trimming cost V 0 bases and J 6 bases, with 11 bases left between them. CDR1 is MGHRA, CDR2 YSYEKL, per germline. CDR3 protein: CASSQESGSDGYTF. The CDR3 nucleotides are TGCGCCAGCAGCCAAGAGTCCGGGTCGGATGGCTACACCTTC.

The V and J genes are TRBV4-2 and TRBJ2-4; D may be TRBD2 (6 bases). V shed 0 bases and J shed 1 base, with 19 bases lying between them. The CDR3 sequence is 19 residues long. CDR1 is LGHNA and CDR2 is YNFKEQ in the germline V gene. CDR3 DNA: TGTGCCAGCAGCCAAGATCTGGCGACTTGGGCGGGGGCCAAAAACATTCAGTACTTC. Its translation: CASSQDLATWAGAKNIQYF.

The CDR3, as DNA: TGTGCCAGCAGCTACGTAGCTAGCGCCAAAAACATTCAGTACTTC. Translation: CASSYVASAKNIQYF. V is TRBV13 and J is TRBJ2-4; possible D gene TRBD2, 5 bases. Trimming took off 4 bases at V and 1 base at J, with 11 bases between the two ends. Germline V CDR1 and CDR2: PRHDT, FYEKMQ (reference sequence). This CDR3 spans 15 amino acids. The full variable domain, with the rest looked up from reference TRBV13 and TRBJ2-4, is AAGVIQSPRHLIKEKRETATLKCYPIPRHDTVYWYQQGPGQDPQFLISFYEKMQSDKGSIPDRFSAQQFSDYHSELNMSSLELGDSALYFCASSYVASAKNIQYFGAGTRLSVL.

The chain is built from TRBV9 and TRBJ1-1, with TRBD1 matching 7 bases. Unmatched junction bases numbered 5, after V lost 3 bases and J lost 3 bases. Germline V gives CDR1 SGDLS, CDR2 YYNGEE. The CDR3 totals 14 residues. In DNA, the CDR3 is TGTGCCAGCAGCGATAGACAGGGTGACACTGAAGCTTTCTTT. It yields the protein CASSDRQGDTEAFF. Full variable domain (outside the CDR3, taken from reference TRBV9 and TRBJ1-1): DSGVTQTPKHLITATGQRVTLRCSPRSGDLSVYWYQQSLDQGLQFLIQYYNGEERAKGNILERFSAQQFPDLHSELNLSSLELGDSALYFCASSDRQGDTEAFFGQGTRLTVV.

This clone showed up just a few times. The chain links TRBV3-1 (or the pseudogene TRBV3-2) to TRBJ2-4; TRBD2 is a possible D gene (5 bases). V lost 0 bases, J lost 9 bases, and 15 bases lay in between. The germline V gene has CDR1 LGHDT and CDR2 YNNKEL (reference sequence). The CDR3 totals 15 residues. CDR3: CASSQDSGTLSIQYF. The CDR3 nucleotides read TGTGCCAGCAGCCAAGATTCGGGAACCCTTAGCATTCAGTACTTC.

The rearrangement joins TRBV19 to TRBJ2-5, with a tentative D call TRBD1 (5 bases). V was trimmed by 4 bases and J by 3 bases, leaving 18 bases between them. The CDR3 sequence is 16 residues long. In germline, CDR1 is LNHDA, CDR2 SQIVND (reference sequence). CDR3 sequence (DNA): TGTGCCAGTAGTACACAGGCATCCGTCACCAAAGAGACCCAGTACTTC. Its protein product is CASSTQASVTKETQYF.

This clone was seen more than once but under ten times. The chain recombines TRBV7-9 with TRBJ2-7; D is ambiguous. V gave up 2 bases and J gave up 1 base, with 9 bases separating them. This CDR3 is built from 14 residues. The germline gives CDR1 SEHNR, CDR2 FQNEAQ (reference sequence). CDR3 residues: CASSLSQTSYEQYF. DNA for the CDR3: TGTGCCAGCAGCTTATCACAGACATCCTACGAGCAGTACTTC.

The J gene is TRBJ2-1, the V gene TRBV11-2; TRBD2 might be the D (6 bases). CDR3 length: 10 residues. Germline-derived CDR1 and CDR2 are SGHAT and FQNNGV. V gave up 5 bases and J gave up 15 bases, with 11 bases separating them. The CDR3 here is CASSPYGGFF. DNA of the CDR3: TGTGCCAGCAGCCCATACGGGGGGTTCTTC. Supplemented by reference TRBV11-2 and TRBJ2-1, the full variable domain reads EAGVAQSPRYKIIEKRQSVAFWCNPISGHATLYWYQQILGQGPKLLIQFQNNGVVDDSQLPKDRFSAERLKGVDSTLKIQPAKLEDSAVYLCASSPYGGFFGPGTRLTVL.

J is TRBJ1-2 and V is TRBV7-9; the D gene is possibly TRBD1 (6 bases). CDR1 is SEHNR and CDR2 is FQNEAQ in the germline V gene (reference sequence). This CDR3 is 14 amino acids long. V gave up 5 bases and J gave up 8 bases, with 18 bases separating them. The CDR3 nucleotides read TGTGCCAGCAGCCTTCAAGATCAGGGGTGGGGCTACACCTTC. Translation: CASSLQDQGWGYTF.

V and J are TRBV7-8 and TRBJ1-5; D not resolved. The CDR3 is 14 residues long. Germline values: CDR1 SGHVS, CDR2 FQNEAQ. V was clipped by 0 bases and J by 3 bases, with 6 bases between them. The CDR3 DNA reads as TGTGCCAGCAGCTTAGCCCTTTACAATCAGCCCCAGCATTTT. This sequence encodes CASSLALYNQPQHF.